The 3 T cell receptor beta chains given below trace back to one sample, sequenced in a study of cytomegalovirus exposure and HLA in healthy donors. This PCR relied on a set of 60 Vbeta primers and 13 Jbeta primers. The table came from immunoSEQ multiplex PCR; TCRdb's copy has only in-frame clones and leaves some out. The sample has about 140,000 clones; 70% are singletons. What was sequenced was PBMCs. The receptors shown here come from a woman between 55 and 75 years old in good health and CMV-seropositive.

The rearrangement joins TRBV28 to TRBJ2-1; a possible D gene is TRBD1 (5 bases). V lost 5 bases, J lost 0 bases, and 14 bases lay in between. The CDR3 totals 16 residues. Germline V gene sequence: CDR1 MDHEN, CDR2 SYDVKM. CDR3 protein: CASSPRQFSSYNEQFF. CDR3 nucleotides: TGTGCCAGCAGTCCTCGACAGTTTAGCTCCTACAATGAGCAGTTCTTC.

On this clone itself: This CDR3 is also generated by other DNA sequences in the sample. CDR3 sequence (DNA): TGTGCCAGTAGTGCGGACAGAAATCAGCCCCAGCATTTT. Translating it yields CASSADRNQPQHF. The chain joins TRBV19 to TRBJ1-5, with D possibly TRBD1 on 6 matching bases. V was clipped by 5 bases and J by 4 bases, with 9 bases between them. Germline values: CDR1 LNHDA, CDR2 SQIVND (reference sequence). The length of the CDR3 is 13 residues. The full variable domain, rest sourced from reference TRBV19 and TRBJ1-5, is DGGITQSPKYLFRKEGQNVTLSCEQNLNHDAMYWYRQDPGQGLRLIYYSQIVNDFQKGDIAEGYSVSREKKESFPLTVTSAQKNPTAFYLCASSADRNQPQHFGDGTRLSIL.

The V and J genes are TRBV2 and TRBJ2-7, with 7 bases identical to TRBD2. Germline V lookup: CDR1 SNHLY, CDR2 FYNNEI. V shed 6 bases, J shed 5 bases, and the junction held 10 bases outside the gene matches. This CDR3 has 14 amino acids. CDR3 coding DNA: TGTGCCAGCAGGGTAGAGGGAGGGCCCCACGAGCAGTACTTC. This sequence encodes CASRVEGGPHEQYF.